This paragraph reports one T cell receptor beta chain. Antigen unknown. This sample is part of a study of graft-versus-host responses after intestinal transplantation. Findings of the study overall: Among circulating GvH clones, peak levels were associated with early post-transplant declines in HvG clones. Recipient marrow contained GvH clones, some of which appeared first in ileum or blood.

This CDR3 region has 17 residues. Germline values: CDR1 LGHNA, CDR2 YNFKEQ. The junction had 5 bases not matched to a gene; V was cut back by 3 bases and J by 0 bases. The method was immunoSEQ multiplex PCR; TCRdb's version includes in-frame clones alone and lacks a portion of them. The sample has under 100,000 clones, 75% to 95% seen once. This sequence originates from a human patient who received an intestinal transplant, so some T cells may come from the graft donor. The source was PBMCs, collected 450 to 460 days after intestinal transplant. V and J are TRBV4-2 and TRBJ2-2; 9 bases fit TRBD1. The CDR3 DNA follows: TGTGCCAGCAGCCAGCCGGGACAGGGTACGAACACCGGGGAGCTGTTTTTT. It encodes CASSQPGQGTNTGELFF.